The 20 T cell receptor beta chains presented below share a single source sample, sequenced in a study of radiotherapy plus CTLA-4 blockade in lung cancer (dated by TCRdb to the late 2010s). Library preparation employed the immunoSEQ multiplex PCR assay. The clones in this table, taken by TCRdb from immuneACCESS, are in-frame only. Not every clone is retained; where verified, under half of the shortfall comes from an unresolved V gene, and the cause of the rest is unknown. The sample table shows 50,000 to 65,000 clones, and around 80% are seen once. The ten largest account for around 4.2% of the sample. The source was peripheral blood, collected from a patient treated with radiotherapy plus ipilimumab. These receptors were taken from a human donor with non-small cell lung cancer who had a partial response to radiotherapy plus ipilimumab.

The chain uses TRBV5-4 and TRBJ2-7; D may be TRBD2 (6 bases). The CDR3 sequence is 13 residues long. Looked up from germline, CDR1 is SGHNT and CDR2 is YYREEE (reference sequence). Trimming removed 4 bases at V and 3 bases at J, with 11 bases between. In DNA, the CDR3 is TGTGCCAGCAGCCCAAGCGGGTACTACGAGCAGTACTTC. Protein sequence: CASSPSGYYEQYF.

The rearrangement joins TRBV27 to TRBJ2-2; D unclear. This CDR3 has 17 amino acids. CDR1 is MNHEY and CDR2 is SMNVEV in the germline V gene (reference sequence). V lost 0 bases and J lost 3, with 14 bases in between. The CDR3 sequence: CASSLSLRVLYTGELFF. CDR3 nucleotides: TGTGCCAGCAGTTTATCCCTCCGGGTTCTGTACACCGGGGAGCTGTTTTTT.

The gene calls are TRBV19 and TRBJ2-1, with 12 bases lining up with TRBD1. The germline gives CDR1 LNHDA, CDR2 SQIVND (reference sequence). The CDR3 length is 15 residues. Trimming at V came to 7 bases and at J to 10 bases, leaving 11 bases not matched to a gene. The CDR3, as DNA: TGTGCCAGTACCAACCGGGACAGGGGGCAAGAAGAGCAGTTCTTC. This sequence encodes CASTNRDRGQEEQFF.

This rearrangement joins TRBV7-9 to TRBJ2-3, with 10 positions matching TRBD2. CDR1 and CDR2 from the germline V gene are SEHNR and FQNEAQ (reference sequence). The CDR3 spans 15 residues. The trim removed 3 bases at V and 4 bases at J, leaving 4 bases unmatched. This chain's CDR3 is CASSFSGGFPDTQYF. CDR3 bases: TGTGCCAGCAGCTTTAGCGGGGGGTTTCCAGATACGCAGTATTTT.

J is TRBJ1-4 and V is TRBV6-1, with no clear D. The V gene's germline CDR1 is MNHNS and CDR2 SASEGT. The CDR3 spans 11 residues. The CDR3, as DNA: TGTGTGTCCGCAACTAATGAAAAACTGTTTTTT. This encodes CVSATNEKLFF.

In DNA form, the CDR3 reads TGTGCCAGCAGTGAAGGAGGCCAGGGAGGAGCTCAGCCCCAGCATTTT. As protein: CASSEGGQGGAQPQHF. This chain joins TRBV2 and TRBJ1-5; TRBD1 might be the D (5 bases). This CDR3 has 16 residues. Trimming pared 1 base from V and 6 bases from J, leaving 16 bases between. The germline gives CDR1 SNHLY, CDR2 FYNNEI.

This clone was seen a single time. This chain uses TRBV7-7 with TRBJ2-3; TRBD1 aligns across 8 bases. Germline CDR1 reads SSHAT; CDR2 reads FNYEAQ (reference sequence). This CDR3 contains 16 residues. The ends lost 1 base at V and 3 bases at J; junction bases unmatched: 6. CDR3 region: CASSLDSTGATDTQYF. The DNA for the CDR3 is TGTGCCAGCAGCTTAGACTCGACAGGGGCGACAGATACGCAGTATTTT.

The rearrangement uses TRBV27 and TRBJ2-2; 8 bases are a match to TRBD1. J was trimmed by 1 base and V by 4 bases; bases with no gene match: 14. CDR1 and CDR2 from the germline V gene are MNHEY and SMNVEV (reference sequence). The CDR3 runs to 19 residues. CDR3 DNA sequence: TGTGCCAGCAGTTCCCTATCCAGGGGGCTTAACTTGAACACCGGGGAGCTGTTTTTT. Amino acids: CASSSLSRGLNLNTGELFF.

V gene TRBV7-9 combines with J gene TRBJ1-1; 7 nucleotides agree with TRBD1. This CDR3 is 14 amino acids long. Trimming took 5 bases from V and 5 from J; bases not matched to a gene: 8. CDR1 SEHNR and CDR2 FQNEAQ come from the germline V gene (reference sequence). CDR3 nucleotide sequence: TGTGCCAGCAGCCGACGACAGGGTGGGACTGAAGCTTTCTTT. It translates to CASSRRQGGTEAFF. Variable domain in full (rest from reference TRBV7-9 and TRBJ1-1): DTGVSQNPRHKITKRGQNVTFRCDPISEHNRLYWYRQTLGQGPEFLTYFQNEAQLEKSRLLSDRFSAERPKGSFSTLEIQRTEQGDSAMYLCASSRRQGGTEAFFGQGTRLTVV.

This clone was seen a handful of times. The chain is built from TRBV7-9 and TRBJ1-6; D is undetermined. CDR3 size: 16 residues. With 5 bases removed from V and 7 bases from J, the gap between germline ends came to 18 bases. Germline CDR1 is SEHNR and CDR2 is FQNEAQ (reference sequence). CDR3 sequence (DNA): TGTGCCAGCAGCCTTGCCGGGTCCAAAACCAATTCACCCCTCCACTTT. Translated, it gives CASSLAGSKTNSPLHF.

About this clone itself: The same CDR3 also results from other DNA sequences found in this sample. The rearrangement links TRBV5-1 to TRBJ2-7; no clear D gene. The CDR3 sequence is 13 residues long. Between the trimmed V and J ends, which lost 4 bases and 2 bases, there was a span of 10 bases. Germline V gives CDR1 SGHRS, CDR2 YFSETQ. The CDR3 DNA follows: TGCGCCAGCAGCACCAGTGGAGCCTACGAGCAGTACTTC. This encodes CASSTSGAYEQYF. The full variable domain, completed using reference TRBV5-1 and TRBJ2-7, is KAGVTQTPRYLIKTRGQQVTLSCSPISGHRSVSWYQQTPGQGLQFLFEYFSETQRNKGNFPGRFSGRQFSNSRSEMNVSTLELGDSALYLCASSTSGAYEQYFGPGTRLTVT.

This clone was observed a single time. The V gene is TRBV2, the J gene TRBJ1-2; D is unresolved. This CDR3 region has 15 residues. Germline V gene data show CDR1 as SNHLY and CDR2 as FYNNEI. The ends were cut back, 1 base at V and 10 bases at J, with 19 bases in the middle. CDR3 amino acids: CASSEGTARMGVYTF. Here the CDR3 DNA reads TGTGCCAGCAGTGAAGGCACGGCCCGTATGGGCGTCTACACCTTC.

The rearrangement joins TRBV11-2 to TRBJ1-4; 9 bases agree with TRBD1. There are 15 residues in the CDR3. V was pared by 1 base and J by 7 bases, with 4 bases of the junction left unmatched. The germline V gene encodes CDR1 SGHAT and CDR2 FQNNGV. The CDR3 loop reads CASSLGDRDFEKLFF. The DNA of the CDR3 is TGTGCCAGCAGCTTAGGGGACAGGGACTTTGAAAAACTGTTTTTT.

J is TRBJ2-5 and V is TRBV5-8; D gene uncertain. The CDR3 contains 13 residues. Per the germline V gene, CDR1 is SGHTS and CDR2 is YDEGEE. V dropped 4 bases and J dropped 2 bases, with 9 bases sitting between them. The CDR3 nucleotides read TGTGCCAGCAGCCCCGAGATTCAAGAGACCCAGTACTTC. Translation gives CASSPEIQETQYF.

This chain joins TRBV9 and TRBJ2-1, with unresolved D. V was cut by 3 bases and J by 0 bases, with 4 bases left in between. Germline lookup yields CDR1 SGDLS and CDR2 YYNGEE. CDR3 length: 13 residues. The CDR3 sequence is CASSASSYNEQFF. The CDR3 DNA is TGTGCCAGCAGCGCTAGCTCCTACAATGAGCAGTTCTTC.

The chain is built from TRBV11-2 and TRBJ2-7; unclear D gene. V was trimmed by 1 base and J by 2 bases, leaving 12 bases between them. The CDR3 length is 15 residues. Germline values: CDR1 SGHAT, CDR2 FQNNGV. The CDR3 loop reads CASSLGRSPTYEQYF. In DNA form, the CDR3 reads TGTGCCAGCAGCTTAGGTAGGAGCCCTACCTACGAGCAGTACTTC.

The V call is TRBV19, the J call TRBJ1-1; the D gene is possibly TRBD1 (6 bases). The CDR3 is 13 residues long. Germline V gene data show CDR1 as LNHDA and CDR2 as SQIVND (reference sequence). V lost 6 bases and J lost 6, with 14 bases in between. This chain's CDR3 is CASSNRVWPEAFF. In DNA, the CDR3 is TGTGCCAGTAGCAACAGGGTCTGGCCTGAAGCTTTCTTT.

The V call is TRBV9, the J call TRBJ2-2, with 9 bases lining up with TRBD1. CDR3 length: 18 amino acids. V shed 5 bases, J shed 4 bases, and the junction held 15 bases outside the gene matches. The germline V gene encodes CDR1 SGDLS and CDR2 YYNGEE. For the CDR3, the DNA is TGTGCCAGCAGTGTCTCCGGGACAGGGACTCCCCCCACCGGGGAGCTGTTTTTT. This encodes CASSVSGTGTPPTGELFF. The entire variable domain, with the rest obtained from reference TRBV9 and TRBJ2-2, is as follows: DSGVTQTPKHLITATGQRVTLRCSPRSGDLSVYWYQQSLDQGLQFLIQYYNGEERAKGNILERFSAQQFPDLHSELNLSSLELGDSALYFCASSVSGTGTPPTGELFFGEGSRLTVL.

The chain carries TRBV5-1 and TRBJ2-1; 13 bases line up with TRBD2. This CDR3 has 15 residues. Germline CDR1 reads SGHRS; CDR2 reads YFSETQ. With V trimmed by 4 bases and J by 7 bases, 5 bases remained unmatched. This CDR3 is CASSPTSGGPNEQFF. DNA for the CDR3: TGCGCCAGCAGCCCGACTAGCGGGGGGCCGAATGAGCAGTTCTTC. Variable domain in full (rest from reference TRBV5-1 and TRBJ2-1): KAGVTQTPRYLIKTRGQQVTLSCSPISGHRSVSWYQQTPGQGLQFLFEYFSETQRNKGNFPGRFSGRQFSNSRSEMNVSTLELGDSALYLCASSPTSGGPNEQFFGPGTRLTVL.

The gene calls are TRBV6-1 and TRBJ1-6; no reliable D call. Per the germline V gene, CDR1 is MNHNS and CDR2 is SASEGT. CDR3 length equals 14 residues. Trimming pared 11 bases from V and 0 bases from J, leaving 11 bases between. The CDR3 region has the DNA TGTGCCGGTAGTGTGAGCTCCTATAATTCACCCCTCCACTTT. This gives the protein CAGSVSSYNSPLHF.